This entry lists 25 T cell receptor beta chains sequenced from one sample in a study of CD4 T cells in relation to SARS-CoV-2 and coronaviruses. No antigen has been assigned to these receptors. Before the COVID-19 pandemic, during about 2010-2018, CD4+ T cells were taken from unexposed donors. The cells were cultured for less than twelve days before CD4+ T cells were isolated. The protocol was immunoSEQ multiplex PCR, while the TCRdb copy is restricted to in-frame clones and leaves out a portion. The table records about 22,000 clones, about 71% of them present only once. The sample taken for sequencing was CD4+ T cells from PBMCs, cultured in vitro. These receptors all stem from a human donor in good health.

This chain links TRBV19 with TRBJ2-5, with D possibly matching TRBD1 (6 bases). Looked up from germline, CDR1 is LNHDA and CDR2 is SQIVND (reference sequence). V was pared by 4 bases and J by 2 bases, with 8 bases between. The CDR3 consists of 13 residues. The CDR3 DNA follows: TGTGCCAGTAGTAGCGGACAGCAAGAGACCCAGTACTTC. Residues: CASSSGQQETQYF. The variable domain in full, completed from reference TRBV19 and TRBJ2-5, reads DGGITQSPKYLFRKEGQNVTLSCEQNLNHDAMYWYRQDPGQGLRLIYYSQIVNDFQKGDIAEGYSVSREKKESFPLTVTSAQKNPTAFYLCASSSGQQETQYFGPGTRLLVL.

The chain couples TRBV14 to TRBJ1-5; TRBD1 matches 8 bases. The CDR3 covers 19 residues. The V gene's germline CDR1 is SGHDN and CDR2 FVKESK. Trimming cost V 0 bases and J 6 bases; bases outside gene matches: 16. DNA for the CDR3: TGTGCCAGCAGCCAAGAGTGGGAGGGGGACAGGTTGGTTAGTCAGCCCCAGCATTTT. Translating it yields CASSQEWEGDRLVSQPQHF.

This clone was seen once. This chain links TRBV19 with TRBJ1-2; D possibly corresponds to TRBD1 (5 bases). CDR1 is LNHDA, CDR2 SQIVND, per germline (reference sequence). Trimming cost V 3 bases and J 4 bases, with 15 bases left between them. CDR3 size: 15 residues. For the CDR3, the DNA is TGTGCCAGTAGTATGGGGCAGGGCGGCTTCTATGGCTACACCTTC. Translating it yields CASSMGQGGFYGYTF.

The genes are TRBV7-2 and TRBJ2-5, with D possibly TRBD2 on 6 matching bases. The CDR3 extends over 17 amino acids. Trimming shortened V by 5 bases and J by 0 bases, and 19 bases separated the two germline ends. Germline lookup yields CDR1 SGHTA and CDR2 FQGNSA. The CDR3 spells CASSPRDFGHNQETQYF. CDR3 sequence (DNA): TGTGCCAGCAGCCCACGGGACTTTGGACACAACCAAGAGACCCAGTACTTC.

The J gene is TRBJ2-3, the V gene TRBV6-5; 8 bases line up with TRBD2. Losses at the gene ends were 6 bases for V and 0 bases for J; bases not matched to a gene: 5. In germline, CDR1 is MNHEY, CDR2 SVGAGI. The CDR3 runs to 15 residues. CDR3 sequence: CASSRGGESTDTQYF. DNA of the CDR3: TGTGCCAGCAGCCGGGGGGGGGAAAGCACAGATACGCAGTATTTT.

The chain combines TRBV7-2 with TRBJ2-7; the match to TRBD2 covers 12 bases. V lost 6 bases, J lost 0 bases, and 3 bases stayed unmatched. The germline CDR1 and CDR2 sequences are SGHTA and FQGNSA. The CDR3 totals 15 residues. This CDR3 reads CASRMTSGSSYEQYF. CDR3 DNA sequence: TGTGCCAGCAGGATGACTAGCGGGAGCTCCTACGAGCAGTACTTC.

The chain employs TRBV2 and TRBJ2-3; no firm D call. V was shortened by 1 base and J by 5 bases, with 7 bases between the two germline ends. From germline, CDR1 is SNHLY and CDR2 FYNNEI. The CDR3 covers 13 residues. The CDR3: CASSEGNVDTQYF. The CDR3 DNA follows: TGTGCCAGCAGTGAAGGCAACGTAGATACGCAGTATTTT.

V is TRBV7-2 and J is TRBJ2-6; D may be TRBD2 (5 bases). The CDR3 runs 18 residues. CDR1 is SGHTA, CDR2 FQGNSA, per germline. Trimming removed 0 bases at V and 0 bases at J, with 12 bases between. The CDR3: CASSLAAGFSSGANVLTF. CDR3 coding DNA: TGTGCCAGCAGCTTAGCGGCGGGTTTTAGCTCTGGGGCCAACGTCCTGACTTTC.

V usage is TRBV7-9 and J usage is TRBJ2-5; D might be TRBD1 (6 bases). Germline assignment: CDR1 SEHNR and CDR2 FQNEAQ (reference sequence). The CDR3 contains 16 residues. V lost 1 base to trimming and J lost 0 bases, with 12 bases between them. The DNA of the CDR3 is TGTGCCAGCAGCTTAGTGGGGACATGGTACCAAGAGACCCAGTACTTC. Protein product: CASSLVGTWYQETQYF.

This chain links TRBV7-8 with TRBJ1-6, with TRBD1 as a possible D gene (6 bases). The CDR3 extends over 17 amino acids. Trimming left V 5 bases short and J 8 bases short, with 22 bases between. Germline assignment: CDR1 SGHVS and CDR2 FQNEAQ. The DNA of the CDR3 is TGTGCCAGCAGCCCACAGGGTGTGGGCCGGGGGTATTCACCCCTCCACTTT. It encodes CASSPQGVGRGYSPLHF.

The chain employs TRBV12-3 or TRBV12-4 and TRBJ1-2; tentative D call: TRBD1 (6 bases). The CDR3 length is 13 residues. The V gene lost 5 bases and the J gene lost 4 bases, with 11 bases spanning the gap. The CDR3 here is CASSNNRAYGYTF. CDR3 sequence (DNA): TGTGCCAGCAGTAACAACAGGGCCTATGGCTACACCTTC.

V is TRBV10-3 and J is TRBJ1-5; possible D gene TRBD1, 5 bases. The CDR3 is 16 amino acids. Germline CDR1 reads ENHRY; CDR2 reads SYGVKD. Trimming shortened V by 2 bases and J by 2 bases, and 13 bases separated the two germline ends. The CDR3 loop reads CAISEGAGAGNQPQHF. DNA of the CDR3: TGTGCCATCAGTGAGGGGGCAGGAGCGGGCAATCAGCCCCAGCATTTT.

This chain uses TRBV21-1 with TRBJ2-1; no check of the table's D call, TRBD2, against the DNA was made. TRBV21-1 is a listed pseudogene. This CDR3 contains 15 residues. The chain's CDR3 is CASSSRLAGGNEQFF. CDR3 coding DNA: TGTGCCAGCAGCTCCCGACTAGCGGGAGGCAATGAGCAGTTCTTC.

This clone was seen only a few times. V and J are TRBV9 and TRBJ2-1; 8 bases are a match to TRBD1. The V and J ends lost 3 bases and 4 bases, in that order; junction bases with no gene match: 6. CDR1 and CDR2 from the germline V gene are SGDLS and YYNGEE. This CDR3 has 15 amino acids. CDR3 nucleotide sequence: TGTGCCAGCAGCGAGGCAGGGGGCCAGTACAATGAGCAGTTCTTC. Its translation is CASSEAGGQYNEQFF.

The rearrangement joins TRBV5-1 to TRBJ2-3; 8 positions agree with TRBD1. Germline loops: CDR1 SGHRS, CDR2 YFSETQ. After removal of 0 bases from V and 4 bases from J, the junction contained 7 bases not matched to a gene. CDR3 length: 16 amino acids. The CDR3 nucleotides are TGCGCCAGCAGCTTGGATACGACAGGGGTTGCAGATACGCAGTATTTT. Translated, it gives CASSLDTTGVADTQYF.

CDR3 DNA sequence: TGTGCCAGTACGGCAGGGAATAGCAATCAGCCCCAGCATTTT. Its protein product is CASTAGNSNQPQHF. This chain joins TRBV19 and TRBJ1-5; D may be TRBD1 (5 bases). The ends were cut back, 7 bases at V and 0 bases at J, with 10 bases in the middle. CDR1 is LNHDA, CDR2 SQIVND, per germline (reference sequence). The CDR3 is made up of 14 amino acids.

This sequence joins TRBV6-5 and TRBJ2-5; D remains unclear. V was cut by 5 bases and J by 4 bases, with 8 bases left in between. The V gene's germline CDR1 is MNHEY and CDR2 SVGAGI. The CDR3 is made up of 12 amino acids. The CDR3 sequence is CASSTFGETQYF. The CDR3 DNA is TGTGCCAGCAGTACCTTCGGAGAGACCCAGTACTTC.

This chain connects TRBV5-1 to TRBJ1-2; tentatively, D is TRBD1 (6 bases). The CDR3 runs 14 residues. CDR1 and CDR2 (germline): SGHRS, YFSETQ. The V end lost 4 bases, the J end lost 5 bases, and 15 bases lay between the germline ends. This CDR3 is CASSGGAAPYGYTF. CDR3 coding DNA: TGCGCCAGCAGCGGGGGGGCGGCACCATATGGCTACACCTTC.

The gene calls are TRBV5-1 and TRBJ1-1; a possible D gene is TRBD1 (5 bases). This CDR3 region has 14 residues. Germline CDR1 reads SGHRS; CDR2 reads YFSETQ. Trimming took 0 bases from V and 1 from J, leaving 7 bases between them. In DNA form, the CDR3 reads TGCGCCAGCAGCTTGGGCGGGACGAACACTGAAGCTTTCTTT. Amino acids: CASSLGGTNTEAFF.

CDR3 region: CASSQDTGWETQYF. The CDR3 nucleotides read TGCGCCAGCAGCCAGGATACGGGGTGGGAGACCCAGTACTTC. The chain is built from TRBV4-3 and TRBJ2-5, with D possibly TRBD2 on 5 matching bases. Germline V gene lookup returns CDR1 LGHNA and CDR2 YSLEER. CDR3 length: 14 residues. Trimming removed 3 bases at V and 5 bases at J, with 13 bases between.

J is TRBJ2-1 and V is TRBV30, with D perhaps matching TRBD1 or TRBD2 (6 bases each). The V end lost 1 base, the J end lost 7 bases, and 14 bases lay between the germline ends. Germline V gives CDR1 GTSNPN, CDR2 SVGIG (reference sequence). This CDR3 contains 14 residues. CDR3 sequence (DNA): TGTGCCTGGAGTGAGGGGGACTTTCGTAATGAGCAGTTCTTC. Translation gives CAWSEGDFRNEQFF.

The V gene is TRBV7-4, the J gene TRBJ2-7; 8 bases line up with TRBD1. The CDR3 contains 18 residues. Germline loops: CDR1 SGHVT, CDR2 SQSDAQ. Trimming cost V 8 bases and J 0 bases; bases outside gene matches: 18. The CDR3 nucleotides read TGTGCCAGCCCCGGGGGTCAGGGGGCGGACATTAGCTCCTACGAGCAGTACTTC. It translates to CASPGGQGADISSYEQYF.

The chain couples TRBV19 to TRBJ1-2; possible D gene TRBD1, 5 bases. The CDR3 is made up of 13 amino acids. V lost 6 bases to trimming and J lost 9 bases, with 17 bases between them. The germline V gene encodes CDR1 LNHDA and CDR2 SQIVND (reference sequence). The CDR3 coding sequence is TGTGCCAGTAGCCTGGGGAGGGGACTATGCTACACCTTC. This sequence encodes CASSLGRGLCYTF.

This clone turned up a few times. The chain carries TRBV2 and TRBJ2-1; 8 bases are shared with TRBD2. In germline, CDR1 is SNHLY, CDR2 FYNNEI. V lost 6 bases and J lost 9; bases outside the gene matches: 7. There are 13 residues in the CDR3. The chain's CDR3 is CASSTGGDSEQFF. The CDR3 DNA sequence: TGTGCCAGCAGCACCGGGGGGGATAGTGAGCAGTTCTTC.

The chain recombines TRBV7-2 with TRBJ2-7; D remains unclear. Germline V gene lookup returns CDR1 SGHTA and CDR2 FQGNSA. This CDR3 region has 13 residues. V gave up 3 bases and J gave up 0 bases, with 6 bases separating them. The CDR3 region is CASSLINSYEQYF. CDR3 nucleotide sequence: TGTGCCAGCAGCTTGATCAACTCCTACGAGCAGTACTTC. Full variable domain (missing parts from reference TRBV7-2 and TRBJ2-7): GAGVSQSPSNKVTEKGKDVELRCDPISGHTALYWYRQSLGQGLEFLIYFQGNSAPDKSGLPSDRFSAERTGGSVSTLTIQRTQQEDSAVYLCASSLINSYEQYFGPGTRLTVT.